This TCR beta chain was identified in a study of blood T cell repertoires in COVID-19 (dated by TCRdb to 2020 to 2021). A note on the overall study: Samples covering the acute and convalescent phases of COVID-19 were provided by collaborators in the United States, Italy and Spain. The material from the prospective study consisted of cDNA or gDNA derived from T cells, B-cell-depleted T cells, or PBMCs. Subjects who had been exposed to COVID-19, were actively infected with it, or had recovered from it provided the deeply sampled blood TCRbeta repertoires that made up the dataset. The repertoires were released in a freely available public database intended as a resource for research on the immune response to SARS-CoV-2. The samples were drawn from two sources: the first 160 participants of the ongoing ImmuneRACE study, and over 1,000 subjects contributed by 6 global collaborators. Sample metadata almost always included a de-identified subject ID, COVID-19 status, age in years and sex. Where available, HLA class I and class II types were obtained from metadata supplied by the sample provider rather than from assay-based typing.

As concerns this clone: This receptor's antigen is unknown. Nothing much larger sits one base from this clone, and base qualities are not available.

The immunoSEQ Assay, a bias-controlled multiplex PCR, was used to amplify TCRbeta CDR3 regions from genomic DNA. The authors' analysis ran thus. Nucleated cell counts per sample were estimated from amplification of reference gene primers within the assay. Sequence reads were collapsed and filtered to measure the absolute abundance of every unique TCRbeta CDR3 rearrangement. For each sample, productive Simpson clonality was calculated as the square root of Simpson's diversity index over productive rearrangements. TCRdb took over this immuneACCESS table, retaining in-frame rearrangements with V and J assigned. Such tables are incomplete; in checked studies, under half of the missing clones stem from an unresolved V gene, and the remainder is unexplained. V and J calls and clone size follow that table, whereas D and trimming were derived from the DNA. This sample lists about 25,000 clones; about nine tenths were detected once. The ten biggest clones cover less than 5.5% of the sample.

The collaborating institutions used their own protocols to collect whole blood in K2EDTA tubes. For TCRbeta analysis, collaborators shipped samples in one of three forms: frozen whole blood, isolated PBMCs, or DNA extracted from either of those sample types. Results and caveats for the whole study, not just this receptor: How much clinical and demographic metadata was included differed by source and by participant, and the metadata was provided uncurated.

The germline V gene provides CDR1 MNHEY and CDR2 SVGEGT. Germline trimming: 5 bases from V, 6 bases from J; junction bases outside gene matches: 22. Counted from cysteine to phenylalanine, this CDR3 has 19 amino acids. Only CDR3 DNA remains: 57 bases, in frame from the first base. Source material: peripheral blood. The receptor's source is a man between 45 and 60 years old with active COVID-19. The sequence joins TRBV6-2 or TRBV6-3 to TRBJ1-2, with TRBD1 identical over 9 junction bases. The CDR3 in this case is CASSRLVGQGPRGFNGYTF. The nucleotide sequence reads as follows: TGTGCCAGCAGTCGCCTAGTGGGACAGGGTCCCCGGGGTTTCAATGGCTACACCTTC.